Listed below are T cell receptor beta chains from one sample, sequenced in a study of shared clonotypes between healthy human individuals. Profiling relied on immunoSEQ multiplex PCR, and the TCRdb table lists in-frame clones only, not all of them. There are about 730,000 clones in the sample; 72% occur only once, and under 2% lies in the top ten. Sequences were obtained from memory CD4+ T cells sorted from blood. Receptor source: a woman in her 30s in good health. Both conserved end residues are part of each CDR3. D genes are given only for firm matches. Part of the rows lack a size; the others show once, few, many or a class for expanded clones.

clone_size d_call j_call v_call cdr3_nt cdr3_aa
once NA TRBJ1-1 TRBV29-1 TGCAGCGGGGTCAGGGACCTGAACACTGAAGCTTTCTTT CSGVRDLNTEAFF
many TRBD2 TRBJ2-5 TRBV13 TGTGCCAGCAGCCCTACTAGCGGTGAGACCCAGTACTTC CASSPTSGETQYF
NA TRBD1 TRBJ1-2 TRBV19 TGTGCCAGTACCAATGGGGGACAGAACTCCTATGGCTACACCTTC CASTNGGQNSYGYTF
NA NA TRBJ2-1 TRBV29-1 TGCAGCTCCCGGCCCCGGGGGTTCCAGGGAGAAAATGAGCAGTTCTTC CSSRPRGFQGENEQFF
NA NA TRBJ2-7 TRBV19 TGTGCCAGTAGCATTAGACTAGGCCTCGAGCAGTACTTC CASSIRLGLEQYF
NA NA TRBJ1-4 TRBV15 TGTGCCACCAGCAGAGTGTTGGTCGGATCTAATGAAAAACTGTTTTTT CATSRVLVGSNEKLFF
few TRBD1 TRBJ1-1 TRBV29-1 TGCAGCGTTACCCAGACAGGGCGGAAGGCTGAAGCTTTCTTT CSVTQTGRKAEAFF
NA TRBD1 TRBJ1-4 TRBV5-1 TGCGCCAGCAGCTTGGGGGACAGGGACGGGGAAAAACTGTTTTTT CASSLGDRDGEKLFF
NA TRBD2 TRBJ2-7 TRBV28 TGTGCCAGCACCCCCTCTCTAGCGGGAGTCCACGAGCAGTACTTC CASTPSLAGVHEQYF
many TRBD1 TRBJ2-5 TRBV5-1 TGCGCCAGCAGCGCGACAGGGGGTGGAGAGACCCAGTACTTC CASSATGGGETQYF
NA TRBD2 TRBJ2-1 TRBV5-1 TGCGCCAGCCAACCCATAGCGGGAGGGCCCCACAATGAGCAGTTCTTC CASQPIAGGPHNEQFF
NA NA TRBJ2-2 TRBV10-3 TGTGCCATCAGTGAGCCGACTAGGAACACCGGGGAGCTGTTTTTT CAISEPTRNTGELFF
NA TRBD1 TRBJ1-2 TRBV5-4 TGTGCCAGCAGCTTGGGTGGGACAGCCGCTAACTATGGCTACACCTTC CASSLGGTAANYGYTF
NA TRBD1 TRBJ1-6 TRBV28 TGTGCCAGTGTGCTGGGACAGGGGGTATCACCCCTCCACTTT CASVLGQGVSPLHF
NA NA TRBJ1-4 TRBV11-2 TGTGCCAGCAGCTTCCGGGGCCAGCGATATAATGAAAAACTGTTTTTT CASSFRGQRYNEKLFF
NA TRBD1 TRBJ1-2 TRBV18 TGTGCCAGCTCACCACGCACAGGGGATGGCTACACCTTC CASSPRTGDGYTF
NA NA TRBJ2-3 TRBV11-1 TGTGCCAGCAGCTCTTTTTTGGGGGAGAACACAGATACGCAGTATTTT CASSSFLGENTDTQYF
NA NA TRBJ2-1 TRBV19 TGTGCCAGTAGTGTACAGGGGGGGCATGAGCAGTTCTTC CASSVQGGHEQFF
NA NA TRBJ2-7 TRBV10-2 TGCGCCAGCAGTGAGTTTCAAGGCCCCTACGAGCAGTACTTC CASSEFQGPYEQYF
NA NA TRBJ1-2 TRBV14 TGTGCCAGCAGCCGAGGCAAAGATGGCTACACCTTC CASSRGKDGYTF
NA NA TRBJ2-4 TRBV29-1 TGCAGCGTTATAACCAGGGCAAACATTCAGTACTTC CSVITRANIQYF
NA TRBD2 TRBJ2-1 TRBV5-1 TGCGCCAGCAGCTCGGGACTAGCGGGGGCCAATGAGCAGTTCTTC CASSSGLAGANEQFF
NA NA TRBJ2-3 TRBV5-1 TGCGCCAGCAGCTGGGGGGCGGGAAGCACAGATACGCAGTATTTT CASSWGAGSTDTQYF
NA NA TRBJ1-4 TRBV5-8 TGTGCCAGCAGCTTATTAGGTGTGGCTAATGAAAAACTGTTTTTT CASSLLGVANEKLFF
NA NA TRBJ1-5 TRBV19 TGTGCCAGTAGTTATGGGGGAGGGCTGGATCAGCCCCAGCATTTT CASSYGGGLDQPQHF
many TRBD1 TRBJ2-7 TRBV5-8 TGTGCCAGCAGCCGAGGACAGGCGACGTACTCCTACGAGCAGTACTTC CASSRGQATYSYEQYF
NA NA TRBJ1-5 TRBV5-4 TGTGCCAGCAGCTTGGGGGGAGGAACCCAGCCCCAGCATTTT CASSLGGGTQPQHF
NA TRBD2 TRBJ2-1 TRBV28 TGTGCCAGCAGTGCCTCTAGCGGGATCTACAATGAGCAGTTCTTC CASSASSGIYNEQFF
NA NA TRBJ1-3 TRBV7-9 TGTGCCAGCCAACGGGGCGCCTCTGGAAACACCATATATTTT CASQRGASGNTIYF
NA NA TRBJ1-5 TRBV18 TGTGCCAGCTCACCACGAAACCGGGACAACAATCAGCCCCAGCATTTT CASSPRNRDNNQPQHF
NA NA TRBJ2-3 TRBV5-6 TGTGCCAGCAGCTTGGATCATGCGGGTACGCAGTATTTT CASSLDHAGTQYF
many TRBD2 TRBJ2-7 TRBV18 TGTGCCAGCTCACCATCCAGGACTAGCGGGAGCTACTACGAGCAGTACTTC CASSPSRTSGSYYEQYF
few NA TRBJ2-2 TRBV15 TGTGCCACCAGCAGAGAGACGGGTCCCGGGGAGCTGTTTTTT CATSRETGPGELFF
NA NA TRBJ2-7 TRBV28 TGTGCCAGCAGTCCCCCTCACAACCGGGAGCAGTACTTC CASSPPHNREQYF
NA NA TRBJ2-3 TRBV28 TGTGCCAGCAGTTTAAGCGGATATAGCACAGATACGCAGTATTTT CASSLSGYSTDTQYF
NA NA TRBJ2-7 TRBV10-2 TGCGCCAGCAGCCACCATACTCCAAGCCGGAGCGGGGAGCAGTACTTC CASSHHTPSRSGEQYF
NA TRBD1 TRBJ2-7 TRBV27 TGTGCCAGCAGAAAAGCCGGGACAGGGTCGTTCGAGCAGTACTTC CASRKAGTGSFEQYF
NA NA TRBJ1-6 TRBV6-5 TGTGCCAGCAGTTACGAATCCTCAGGCGATTCACCCCTCCACTTT CASSYESSGDSPLHF
once NA TRBJ2-3 TRBV28 TGTGCCAGCAGCCTCGGAGGCGGGCGACGAGTCGCAGATACGCAGTATTTT CASSLGGGRRVADTQYF
NA TRBD2 TRBJ2-7 TRBV7-9 TGTGCCAGCAGCTTAGATAGCGGGAGCTCCTACGAGCAGTACTTC CASSLDSGSSYEQYF
NA NA TRBJ1-1 TRBV4-1 TGCGCCAGCAGCCCCACAGTGAATCCGAACACTGAAGCTTTCTTT CASSPTVNPNTEAFF
few NA TRBJ2-7 TRBV4-1 TGCGCCAGCAGCACACTTCCTACCTCCCAGCAGTACTTC CASSTLPTSQQYF
NA NA TRBJ1-3 TRBV7-8 TGTGCCAGCAGCCCGACACCGGGGGTGAGCTCTGGAAACACCATATATTTT CASSPTPGVSSGNTIYF
few TRBD2 TRBJ2-1 TRBV19 TGTGCCAGTAGTATAGGAGGCCTAGCGGGGGGCAATGAGCAGTTCTTC CASSIGGLAGGNEQFF
NA TRBD2 TRBJ2-1 TRBV5-1 TGCGCCAGCAGCTTGGAGCTAGCGGGTGAAAATGAGCAGTTCTTC CASSLELAGENEQFF
NA TRBD1 TRBJ1-5 TRBV5-6 TGTGCCAGCAGCTTGTGGGACAGGGGACTGGAGCCCCAGCATTTT CASSLWDRGLEPQHF
few TRBD1 TRBJ2-2 TRBV7-9 TGTGCCAGCAGCTTGTGGACAGGGGATGCCGGGGAGCTGTTTTTT CASSLWTGDAGELFF
NA NA TRBJ2-5 TRBV18 TGTGCCAGCTCCCGAGGGCGGGGTACCGAGACCCAGTACTTC CASSRGRGTETQYF
NA NA TRBJ2-5 TRBV7-8 TGTGCCAGCAGACTCAGGGGGGCAGAGACCCAGTACTTC CASRLRGAETQYF
NA NA TRBJ1-2 TRBV2 TGTGCCAGCCATCAGGGTTTAGCTAACTATGGCTACACCTTC CASHQGLANYGYTF
NA NA TRBJ2-1 TRBV4-1 TGCGCCAGCAGCCAAGTGGACTTGGGGTTCGGCTCCTACAATGAGCAGTTCTTC CASSQVDLGFGSYNEQFF
NA NA TRBJ2-5 TRBV7-9 TGTGCCAGCAGCTTCCAGGGGATGGAAGAGACCCAGTACTTC CASSFQGMEETQYF
once NA TRBJ1-5 TRBV6-5 TGTGCCAGCAGTGAACAAATGGATCAGCCCCAGCATTTT CASSEQMDQPQHF
NA NA TRBJ2-4 TRBV28 TGTGCCAGCACAGGGTCCAAAAACATTCAGTACTTC CASTGSKNIQYF
NA NA TRBJ2-1 TRBV6-5 NA CASSSSLSRGNEQFF
NA TRBD2 TRBJ2-3 TRBV6-6 TGTGCCAGCAGGCGGGAGGATACGCAGTATTTT CASRREDTQYF
NA TRBD1 TRBJ2-1 TRBV25-1 TGTGCCAGCAGTGACCAGACAGGGTCTAGATCCTACAATGAGCAGTTCTTC CASSDQTGSRSYNEQFF